This record covers a single T cell receptor (beta chain). Original analysis: It was from reference gene primer amplification that nucleated cell counts were estimated. The protocol was immunoSEQ multiplex PCR, while the TCRdb copy is restricted to in-frame clones and leaves out a portion. D and trimming were read from the DNA, whereas the V and J calls and clone size are those reported in that table. The sample lists about 100,000 clones, around nine tenths occurring once. The entry originates in a study of blood T cell repertoires in COVID-19. Background on the study: Material from acute and convalescent COVID-19 was sourced from the United States, Italy and Spain. T cells, B-cell-depleted T cells, or PBMCs provided the cDNA or gDNA that served as material.

The germline V and J ends were trimmed by 2 bases and 6 bases, with 11 bases remaining between them. Germline lookup yields CDR1 MNHEY and CDR2 SVGEGT. The length of the CDR3 is 14 residues. This receptor was obtained from a human donor in a cohort sampled during active COVID-19. The sample was peripheral blood. The rearrangement links TRBV6-2 or TRBV6-3 to TRBJ2-1, with D perhaps TRBD1 (5 bases). CDR3 bases: TGTGCCAGCAGTTACGGGGCAGGGTTCAATGAGCAGTTCTTC. It yields the protein CASSYGAGFNEQFF.